This TCR beta chain emerged from a study of cytomegalovirus exposure and HLA in healthy donors. Overall study results and limits: Sequencing likely caused a cluster of highly shared sequence variants. The study designated 160 or so TCR beta chains cytomegalovirus-associated. Exclusion as indistinguishable affected some V segments, including TRBV6-2 and TRBV6-3.

A remark on this clone: Its antigen is not known.

V trimming: 3 bases; J trimming: 11 bases; junction bases outside the gene matches: 6. The CDR3 loop spans 14 amino acids. Germline CDR1 SGHNT, CDR2 YYREEE (reference sequence). Primers: 60 Vbeta forward and 13 Jbeta reverse. Only in-frame clones appear in the TCRdb table, and some are missing; sequencing was by immunoSEQ multiplex PCR. Of roughly 250,000 clones detected, under 80% appear once; the ten largest clones hold approximately 2.1%. Sequences were obtained from PBMCs. The origin of this receptor is a female donor in good health and CMV-seronegative. This rearrangement joins TRBV5-4 to TRBJ2-5; TRBD2 agrees at 14 bases. The CDR3 coding sequence is TGTGCCAGCAGCTCCGGACTAGCGGGAGGAGAGCAGTACTTC. It yields the protein CASSSGLAGGEQYF.